Sequencing of this T cell receptor (beta chain) was carried out in a study of tumor-infiltrating lymphocytes in primary liver carcinoma. From approximately 0.5 ug of total RNA, TCR beta-specific cDNA was reverse-transcribed using a constant-region primer. ARM-PCR, slightly modified, supplied the TCR beta libraries through three nested multiplex PCR rounds. TCRdb re-analysed the multiplex PCR reads in MiXCR, keeping a single row per CDR3 protein. This table has hundreds of thousands of distinct CDR3 sequences, about 62% appearing once. Germline DNA was also extracted, while the blood RNA originated from unsorted whole blood. Notes on this clonotype: The junction departs from germline at one end; a sequencing error may be responsible.

The TCR comes from a man in his forties with primary liver carcinoma and hepatitis B virus infection. The source material was peripheral blood.

The CDR3 here is CASCFGNTGELFF. For the CDR3, the DNA is TGTGCCAGCTGTTTTGGGAACACCGGGGAGCTGTTTTTT. The rearrangement uses TRBV12-3 or TRBV12-4 and TRBJ2-2, with D unclear. The CDR3 covers 13 residues.